The T cell receptor beta chain described here comes from a study of T cell repertoires in cytomegalovirus infection. Study-level background: Based on public TCR beta signatures, there were indications of CMV infection and of a matching HLA type. Findings of the study overall: The cumulative frequency of public TCR beta families distinguished individuals who carried CMV together with the relevant HLA. In two of eight donors, the top clonotype was HLA-C-restricted CMV-specific.

Via MiXCR, TCRdb re-called the reads, giving one row per CDR3 protein. Here the sample spans 250,000 or so distinct CDR3 sequences, about 17% being singletons. Remarks on this clonotype: Antigen specificity is unknown.

This CDR3 comprises 17 residues. The V gene's germline CDR1 is ENHRY and CDR2 SYGVKD. The ends were cut back, 2 bases at V and 6 bases at J, with 20 bases in the middle. Sequencing used CD8+ T cells from PBMCs. This TCR was sampled from a human donor in good health (CMV status not recorded). Some clones in this sample may be carry-over from other donors' samples. The rearrangement uses TRBV10-3 and TRBJ2-1; D is undetermined. The CDR3 loop is CAISEDSYLQHRNEQFF. CDR3 nucleotides: TGTGCCATCAGTGAGGATTCGTATTTACAGCACCGCAATGAGCAGTTCTTC.